This passage covers 3 T cell receptor beta chains from one sample sequenced in a study of blood T cell repertoires in COVID-19 (dated by TCRdb to 2020 to 2022). The library was obtained by the immunoSEQ multiplex PCR assay. TCRdb took over this immuneACCESS table, retaining in-frame rearrangements with V and J assigned. Such tables are incomplete; in checked studies, under half of the missing clones stem from an unresolved V gene, and the remainder is unexplained. In this sample the table shows approximately 70,000 clones, about 91% of which occur a single time. Under 15% of the sample goes to the ten largest clones. The sequenced sample consisted of peripheral blood. Receptor source: a human donor with active COVID-19. The donor label of this sample is uncertain.

The chain uses TRBV7-3 and TRBJ2-3, with TRBD2 matching 13 bases. Germline V gene sequence: CDR1 SGHTA, CDR2 FQGTGA. This CDR3 spans 18 amino acids. Losses at the gene ends were 6 bases for V and 2 bases for J; bases not matched to a gene: 11. The CDR3, as DNA: TGTGCCAGCAGTCGTTACAAAGGACTAGCGGGAGACACAGATACGCAGTATTTT. Translation: CASSRYKGLAGDTDTQYF.

The chain is built from TRBV7-7 and TRBJ2-7, with 10 nucleotides matching TRBD1. The CDR3 runs to 15 residues. After removal of 1 base from V and 2 bases from J, the junction contained 2 bases not matched to a gene. The germline V gene encodes CDR1 SSHAT and CDR2 FNYEAQ (reference sequence). The DNA for the CDR3 is TGTGCCAGCAGCTTAGGGACAGGGGGAACCTACGAGCAGTACTTC. Its translation is CASSLGTGGTYEQYF.

This clone was counted a single time. The chain has TRBV4-3 and TRBJ2-1, with D perhaps matching TRBD1 (7 bases). Per the germline V gene, CDR1 is LGHNA and CDR2 is YSLEER. The CDR3 contains 15 residues. With 3 bases removed from V and 7 bases from J, the gap between germline ends came to 16 bases. CDR3 DNA sequence: TGCGCCAGCAGCCACGTCGGGGCAGGGGGGAATGAGCAGTTCTTC. Protein: CASSHVGAGGNEQFF.